The entry below gives a single T cell receptor (beta chain) sequence along with its context. Its specificity is unknown. The data are from a study of T cell responses to AZD1222 COVID-19 vaccine. Study information: Investigators merged groups given second doses at roughly 4 or roughly 12 weeks.

This CDR3 contains 18 residues. The trim removed 4 bases at V and 7 bases at J, leaving 10 bases unmatched. CDR1 is MNHEY and CDR2 is SVGEGT in the germline V gene. Broader study findings: Clonal diversity was possibly underestimated; the donors were predominantly white British and more often female. Only a handful of individuals given AZD1222 were seropositive at baseline. At 160-218 and 743-854, vaccine-associated CD4 TCRs were dominant, and they spanned spike.

Here immunoSEQ multiplex PCR was the method, and the copy in TCRdb shows in-frame clones only, minus some. The table lists approximately 80,000 clones, about 85% of them singletons, with roughly 24% in the top ten. The sequence derives from an adult in good health. The sequencing here drew on peripheral blood, taken on day 0 of AZD1222 vaccination. V gene TRBV6-2 or TRBV6-3 combines with J gene TRBJ2-2; 15 bases line up with TRBD2. CDR3 nucleotides: TGTGCCAGCAGTTCGTACGGGACTAGCGGGAGGCAGGTCGGGGAGCTGTTTTTT. Residues: CASSSYGTSGRQVGELFF.